The T cell receptor beta chain described here comes from a study of shared clonotypes between healthy human individuals. The CDR3 has 16 amino acids. CDR1 and CDR2 from the germline V gene are KGHSH and LQKENI. V dropped 3 bases and J dropped 3 bases, with 17 bases sitting between them. Assay: immunoSEQ multiplex PCR; the TCRdb copy retains only in-frame clones and omits some. The sample records roughly 2 million clones, roughly 95% being singletons. The sample comprised naive CD4+ T cells sorted from blood. Documented subset: CD45RA+ positively selected. This TCR came from a man younger than 35 in good health. The rearrangement uses TRBV18 and TRBJ1-1; no reliable D call. This CDR3 is CASSPVAARADTEAFF. CDR3 bases: TGTGCCAGCTCACCGGTGGCAGCCCGCGCGGACACTGAAGCTTTCTTT. The full variable domain, with the rest looked up from reference TRBV18 and TRBJ1-1, is NAGVMQNPRHLVRRRGQEARLRCSPMKGHSHVYWYRQLPEEGLKFMVYLQKENIIDESGMPKERFSAEFPKEGPSILRIQQVVRGDSAAYFCASSPVAARADTEAFFGQGTRLTVV.